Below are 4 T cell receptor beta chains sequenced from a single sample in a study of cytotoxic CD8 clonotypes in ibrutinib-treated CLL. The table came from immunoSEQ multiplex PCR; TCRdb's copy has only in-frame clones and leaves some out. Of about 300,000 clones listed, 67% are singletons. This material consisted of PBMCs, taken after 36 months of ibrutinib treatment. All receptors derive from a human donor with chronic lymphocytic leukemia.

In DNA, the CDR3 is TGTGCCAGCCACCCGCTACTAGCGGTTGAGACCCAGTACTTC. This encodes CASHPLLAVETQYF. The V gene is TRBV5-6, the J gene TRBJ2-5, with 8 bases fitting TRBD2. The J segment lost 5 bases and the V segment lost 7 bases, leaving 10 bases of the junction unmatched. CDR3 length: 14 residues. Germline CDR1 is SGHDT and CDR2 is YYEEEE.

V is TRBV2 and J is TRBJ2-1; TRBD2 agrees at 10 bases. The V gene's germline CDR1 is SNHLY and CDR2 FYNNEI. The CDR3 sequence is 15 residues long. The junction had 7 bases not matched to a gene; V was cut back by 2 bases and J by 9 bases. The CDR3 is CASSEFPAGGLEQFF. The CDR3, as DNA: TGTGCCAGCAGTGAATTTCCAGCGGGAGGGCTTGAGCAGTTCTTC.

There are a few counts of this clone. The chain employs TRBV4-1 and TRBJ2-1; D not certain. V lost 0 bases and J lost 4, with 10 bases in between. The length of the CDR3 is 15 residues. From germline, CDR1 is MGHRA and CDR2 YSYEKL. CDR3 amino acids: CASSQDYYLYNEQFF. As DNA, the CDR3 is TGCGCCAGCAGCCAAGACTACTATCTTTACAATGAGCAGTTCTTC.

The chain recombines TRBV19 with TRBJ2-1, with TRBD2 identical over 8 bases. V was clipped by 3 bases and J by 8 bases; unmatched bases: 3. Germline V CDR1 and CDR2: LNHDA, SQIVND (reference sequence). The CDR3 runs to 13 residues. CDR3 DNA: TGTGCCAGTAGTATTGTAGCGGGATATGAGCAGTTCTTC. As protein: CASSIVAGYEQFF.